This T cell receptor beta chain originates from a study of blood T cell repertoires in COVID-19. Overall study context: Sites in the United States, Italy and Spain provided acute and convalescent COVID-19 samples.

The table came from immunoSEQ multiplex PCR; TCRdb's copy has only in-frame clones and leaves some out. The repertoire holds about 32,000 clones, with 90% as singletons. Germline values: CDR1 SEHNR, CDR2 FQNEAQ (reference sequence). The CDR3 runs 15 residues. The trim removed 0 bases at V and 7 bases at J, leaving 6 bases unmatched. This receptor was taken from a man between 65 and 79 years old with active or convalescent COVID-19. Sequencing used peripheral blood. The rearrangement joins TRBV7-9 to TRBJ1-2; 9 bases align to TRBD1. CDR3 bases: TGTGCCAGCAGCTTAGCGGGGACAGGGTCGCTTGGCTACACCTTC. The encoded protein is CASSLAGTGSLGYTF.